This entry features one T cell receptor beta chain sequence. CDR1 is SGHRS and CDR2 is YFSETQ in the germline V gene. With 3 bases removed from V and 0 bases from J, the gap between germline ends came to 18 bases. The CDR3 loop spans 18 amino acids. TCR beta VDJ and CDR3 profiles were obtained from a genomic DNA template. TCRdb reprocessed the reads via MiXCR and lists one record per CDR3 protein. The table has 130,000 or so distinct CDR3 sequences, about 40% seen once; the top ten hold roughly 8.9%. The data stem from a study of CD8+CD57+ T cells in acquired aplastic anemia. This rearrangement joins TRBV5-1 to TRBJ2-2; D unresolved. The TCR sequence derives from a human donor in good health, serving as a control. Source material: sorted CD4+, CD8+, or CD8+CD57+ T cells (not recorded which) from PBMCs. The CDR3 region has the DNA TGCGCCAGCAGCTCACAGATTACCTGGACGGCGAACACCGGGGAGCTGTTTTTT. Its translation: CASSSQITWTANTGELFF.